Below, 22 T cell receptor beta chains from the same sample are listed, as sequenced in a study of blood T cell repertoires in COVID-19. Assay used: immunoSEQ multiplex PCR; TCRdb lists only in-frame clones, some missing. The table records fewer than 250,000 clones, roughly 84% of them present only once. The sample consisted of PBMCs or T cells enriched from blood (not recorded which). These receptors were collected from a woman between 40 and 50 years old who had recovered from COVID-19.

This chain connects TRBV14 to TRBJ2-1, with TRBD2 identical over 7 bases. The CDR3 is 12 residues long. V shed 3 bases, J shed 15 bases, and the junction held 8 bases outside the gene matches. CDR1 is SGHDN and CDR2 is FVKESK in the germline V gene. CDR3 region: CASSQGGGARFF. CDR3 bases: TGTGCCAGCAGCCAGGGGGGAGGGGCGCGGTTCTTC.

Comments on this clone: Additional DNA sequences in this sample encode the identical CDR3. The chain has TRBV18 and TRBJ1-4; D is uncertain. Trimming took off 3 bases at V and 5 bases at J, with 7 bases between the two ends. The CDR3 is 13 residues long. Germline CDR1 reads KGHSH; CDR2 reads LQKENI. The CDR3 bases are TGTGCCAGCTCACCTGGGCAGAATGAAAAACTGTTTTTT. It translates to CASSPGQNEKLFF.

This chain links TRBV10-3 with TRBJ2-3; tentatively, D is TRBD2 (6 bases). The CDR3 runs to 14 residues. Germline assignment: CDR1 ENHRY and CDR2 SYGVKD. The ends were cut back, 3 bases at V and 4 bases at J, with 11 bases in the middle. For the CDR3, the DNA is TGTGCCATCAGTGACTCCCGGGACTCAGATACGCAGTATTTT. Its translation: CAISDSRDSDTQYF.

This chain joins TRBV29-1 and TRBJ2-2, with 12 positions matching TRBD2. The V gene's germline CDR1 is SQVTM and CDR2 ANQGSEA. The J segment lost 5 bases and the V segment lost 4 bases, leaving 2 bases of the junction unmatched. This CDR3 comprises 14 residues. The CDR3 DNA sequence: TGCAGCGTTGGGCTAGCGGGAGGGACCGGGGAGCTGTTTTTT. This sequence encodes CSVGLAGGTGELFF.

The chain links TRBV24-1 to TRBJ2-1; a weak D match, TRBD2 (7 bases). Germline V CDR1 and CDR2: KGHDR, SFDVKD. Trimming cost V 5 bases and J 0 bases, with 22 bases left between them. The length of the CDR3 is 19 residues. The CDR3 spells CATSAPMGAGDSSYNEQFF. The CDR3 nucleotides read TGTGCCACCAGTGCCCCGATGGGGGCGGGAGACAGCTCCTACAATGAGCAGTTCTTC.

Only one count was recorded for this clone. The chain is built from TRBV7-2 and TRBJ1-4, with D possibly matching TRBD1 (6 bases). The V gene lost 5 bases and the J gene lost 0 bases, with 10 bases spanning the gap. This CDR3 spans 15 amino acids. CDR1 is SGHTA, CDR2 FQGNSA, per germline. CDR3 in DNA: TGTGCCAGCAGCCCAAACAGGGCAACTAATGAAAAACTGTTTTTT. Its protein product is CASSPNRATNEKLFF.

This clone was seen repeatedly, ten times or more. This chain connects TRBV29-1 to TRBJ2-2; the match to TRBD1 covers 9 bases. Germline lookup yields CDR1 SQVTM and CDR2 ANQGSEA. The CDR3 sequence is 17 residues long. V shed 1 base, J shed 2 bases, and the junction held 8 bases outside the gene matches. CDR3 in DNA: TGCAGCGTTGAAGCCCTAGGGACAGGGAGAAACACCGGGGAGCTGTTTTTT. It translates to CSVEALGTGRNTGELFF.

This clone was recorded once. The chain couples TRBV10-3 to TRBJ2-2, with D tentatively TRBD1 (6 bases). CDR3 length: 16 residues. Germline-derived CDR1 and CDR2 are ENHRY and SYGVKD. Deletions cut 10 bases from V and 4 bases from J, with 22 bases between. CDR3 in amino acids: CATDHDRRRSTGELFF. Here the CDR3 DNA reads TGTGCCACGGACCATGACAGGCGGCGTAGCACCGGGGAGCTGTTTTTT.

CDR3 sequence: CASTGRAGSYEQYF. Here the CDR3 DNA reads TGTGCCAGTACGGGACGAGCGGGGTCCTACGAGCAGTACTTC. V is TRBV5-3 and J is TRBJ2-7; 7 bases agree with TRBD2. Being an ORF, TRBV5-3 has a function that is uncertain. The V segment lost 8 bases and the J segment 1 base; nucleotides outside the gene matches: 9. The CDR3 extends over 14 amino acids.

The chain couples TRBV5-6 to TRBJ2-3; 14 bases align to TRBD2. Unmatched junction bases numbered 5, after V lost 0 bases and J lost 5 bases. The CDR3 has 17 amino acids. Germline V lookup: CDR1 SGHDT, CDR2 YYEEEE. CDR3 region: CASSLVTSGRAGDTQYF. The CDR3 coding sequence is TGTGCCAGCAGCTTGGTGACTAGCGGGAGGGCCGGAGATACGCAGTATTTT.

This chain uses TRBV19 with TRBJ1-4; TRBD1 is a possible D gene (6 bases). Germline V CDR1 and CDR2: LNHDA, SQIVND (reference sequence). V was shortened by 3 bases and J by 6 bases, with 14 bases between the two germline ends. The CDR3 sequence is 15 residues long. CDR3 nucleotide sequence: TGTGCCAGTAGTATCAGGACAGCCGTCTATGAAAAACTGTTTTTT. This gives the protein CASSIRTAVYEKLFF.

CDR3 region: CASRDSPNTEAFF. Here the CDR3 DNA reads TGTGCCAGCAGGGACAGCCCGAACACTGAAGCTTTCTTT. The rearrangement uses TRBV6-4 and TRBJ1-1; TRBD1 might be the D (6 bases). The CDR3 contains 13 residues. Trimming shortened V by 6 bases and J by 1 base, and 9 bases separated the two germline ends. Germline-derived CDR1 and CDR2 are MRHNA and SNTAGT.

V and J are TRBV30 and TRBJ1-2; D uncertain. CDR1 and CDR2 (germline): GTSNPN, SVGIG (reference sequence). The CDR3 is 13 residues long. V dropped 3 bases and J dropped 0 bases, with 8 bases sitting between them. The CDR3, as DNA: TGTGCCTGGAGACACCAATCTAACTATGGCTACACCTTC. This gives the protein CAWRHQSNYGYTF.

The genes are TRBV2 and TRBJ1-2; D might be TRBD1 (5 bases). V was shortened by 7 bases and J by 4 bases, with 16 bases between the two germline ends. Germline lookup yields CDR1 SNHLY and CDR2 FYNNEI. The CDR3 covers 14 residues. The CDR3 bases are TGTGCCAGCACCGAAAACCAGGGTCCCTATGGCTACACCTTC. It is translated as CASTENQGPYGYTF.

V and J are TRBV7-2 and TRBJ2-7; maybe TRBD1 (5 bases). Trimming took 5 bases from V and 1 from J, leaving 12 bases between them. Germline assignment: CDR1 SGHTA and CDR2 FQGNSA. CDR3 length equals 14 residues. The CDR3 region is CASSPARQSYEQYF. DNA for the CDR3: TGTGCCAGCAGCCCCGCCCGACAGTCCTACGAGCAGTACTTC.

The chain carries TRBV6-2 or TRBV6-3 and TRBJ2-7; 10 bases line up with TRBD1. The CDR3 contains 16 residues. With 0 bases clipped from V and 0 bases from J, the junction kept 2 bases outside the gene matches. The germline CDR1 and CDR2 sequences are MNHEY and SVGEGT. The CDR3 DNA is TGTGCCAGCAGTTACTCGAGGACAGGGGGCTCCTACGAGCAGTACGTC. It yields the protein CASSYSRTGGSYEQYV.

The chain uses TRBV5-1 and TRBJ2-5; TRBD2 is a possible D gene (6 bases). Germline CDR1 is SGHRS and CDR2 is YFSETQ. This CDR3 is built from 17 residues. V shed 4 bases and J shed 0 bases, with 19 bases lying between them. The CDR3 bases are TGCGCCAGCAGCCTGGGTGCTAGCGTAAATCACCAAGAGACCCAGTACTTC. Translated, it gives CASSLGASVNHQETQYF.

The sample holds a few counts of this clone. The chain links TRBV15 to TRBJ2-7; TRBD1 might be the D (6 bases). V was clipped by 0 bases and J by 2 bases, with 14 bases between them. Germline assignment: CDR1 LNHNV and CDR2 YYDKDF (reference sequence). The CDR3 runs to 16 residues. CDR3 amino acids: CATSRDHGQPTYEQYF. CDR3 sequence (DNA): TGTGCCACCAGCAGAGATCACGGACAGCCGACCTACGAGCAGTACTTC.

The rearrangement links TRBV5-5 to TRBJ1-1; the match to TRBD1 covers 9 bases. CDR1 is SGHKS, CDR2 YYEKEE, per germline (reference sequence). Trimming cost V 4 bases and J 6 bases; bases outside gene matches: 10. This CDR3 is built from 15 residues. CDR3 in DNA: TGTGCCAGCAGCAAAGACAGGGGGAGAAGCGCTGAAGCTTTCTTT. Its protein product is CASSKDRGRSAEAFF.

This clone was seen a single time. J is TRBJ2-3 and V is TRBV5-4; the D is unclear. This CDR3 has 11 residues. Germline V gene data show CDR1 as SGHNT and CDR2 as YYREEE (reference sequence). Trimming cost V 2 bases and J 5 bases, with 3 bases left between them. CDR3 nucleotide sequence: TGTGCCAGCAGCTTTCTAGATACGCAGTATTTT. This codes for CASSFLDTQYF.

This clone was seen a handful of times. The gene calls are TRBV15 and TRBJ1-4; D is perhaps TRBD1 (5 bases). Germline lookup yields CDR1 LNHNV and CDR2 YYDKDF (reference sequence). Trimming left V 1 base short and J 5 bases short, with 14 bases between. This CDR3 contains 16 residues. This chain's CDR3 is CATSRGNQGNNEKLFF. The CDR3 nucleotides read TGTGCCACCAGCAGAGGCAACCAGGGAAACAATGAAAAACTGTTTTTT.

The chain couples TRBV6-5 to TRBJ2-1; D is possibly TRBD2 (6 bases). Trimming took 6 bases from V and 0 from J, leaving 9 bases between them. This CDR3 region has 14 residues. CDR1 and CDR2 (germline): MNHEY, SVGAGI. The CDR3 DNA is TGTGCCAGCAGCCCGGGACTCTCCTACAATGAGCAGTTCTTC. This translates into CASSPGLSYNEQFF.